The present T cell receptor (beta chain) was sequenced within a study of blood T cell repertoires in COVID-19. At the level of the study: The United States, Italy and Spain provided the acute and convalescent COVID-19 samples.

Some clones are missing from TCRdb's copy, which holds only in-frame ones; the method was immunoSEQ multiplex PCR. The sample lists about 170,000 clones; 70% to 85% were seen once. Sequencing input: peripheral blood. This clonotype was obtained from a woman aged 40 to 49 with COVID-19, enrolled during active disease.

The CDR3 DNA reads as TGTGCCAGCAGTTTTCACAGGGGTTTTAGCTCCTATAATTCACCCCTCCACTTT. Residues: CASSFHRGFSSYNSPLHF. The chain has TRBV6-2 or TRBV6-3 and TRBJ1-6; 7 bases line up with TRBD1. With V trimmed by 4 bases and J by 0 bases, 9 bases remained unmatched. The CDR3 runs 18 residues. Germline V lookup: CDR1 MNHEY, CDR2 SVGEGT.